A selection of T cell receptor beta chains follows, all from one sample in a study of monozygotic twins with inflammatory bowel disease. TCRdb reprocessed the 5' RACE reads; each CDR3 protein has one entry and no DNA is given. Recorded for this sample: hundreds of thousands of distinct CDR3 sequences. The sequenced material came from blood. The receptor set was obtained from a human donor with ulcerative colitis or Crohn's disease, or a healthy co-twin of an affected twin (not recorded which). The CDR3 runs from the conserved cysteine through the conserved F or W. The order of the fields is V gene, J gene, CDR3 protein.

V gene: TRBV20-1
J gene: TRBJ2-7
CDR3 protein: CSARVGLNYEQYF

V gene: TRBV2
J gene: TRBJ1-2
CDR3 protein: CASSSGVGGSYGYTF

V gene: TRBV18
J gene: TRBJ1-4
CDR3 protein: CASSPVAGGGEKLFF

V gene: TRBV3-1
J gene: TRBJ1-1
CDR3 protein: CASSQVWSQSEAFF

V gene: TRBV3-1
J gene: TRBJ2-1
CDR3 protein: CASSQWGGTGSNNEQFF

V gene: TRBV10-3
J gene: TRBJ2-1
CDR3 protein: CAIRDRNEQFF

V gene: TRBV6-5
J gene: TRBJ2-7
CDR3 protein: CASSYFDRVRYEQYF

V gene: TRBV29-1
J gene: TRBJ2-1
CDR3 protein: CSARVYNEQFF

V gene: TRBV25-1
J gene: TRBJ2-6
CDR3 protein: CASSGGDGLISGANVLTF

V gene: TRBV7-6
J gene: TRBJ1-1
CDR3 protein: CASSPAPGGDTEAFF

V gene: TRBV7-8
J gene: TRBJ2-7
CDR3 protein: CASSLVGQGLSYEQYF